The clone carrying this TCR beta chain came up a few times. The antigen is unknown. Data came from immunoSEQ multiplex PCR; TCRdb stores just in-frame clones and leaves some out. The data show 15,000 to 20,000 clones, with about three quarters seen just once and roughly 4.5% held by the top ten. This specimen belongs to a study of tumor-infiltrating lymphocytes in localized non-small cell lung cancer. Study results and caveats: TCR sequencing covered a subset of patients with enough tissue.

Germline lookup yields CDR1 SGHVS and CDR2 FNYEAQ. The CDR3 sequence is 13 residues long. V shed 1 base and J shed 4 bases, with 7 bases lying between them. Material for sequencing was lung tumor tissue. V is TRBV7-6 and J is TRBJ1-1; no firm D call. The source of this sequence is a human donor with non-small cell lung cancer. The CDR3 DNA reads as TGTGCCAGCAGCTTAGAGGTTGCCACTGAAGCTTTCTTT. Translation: CASSLEVATEAFF.